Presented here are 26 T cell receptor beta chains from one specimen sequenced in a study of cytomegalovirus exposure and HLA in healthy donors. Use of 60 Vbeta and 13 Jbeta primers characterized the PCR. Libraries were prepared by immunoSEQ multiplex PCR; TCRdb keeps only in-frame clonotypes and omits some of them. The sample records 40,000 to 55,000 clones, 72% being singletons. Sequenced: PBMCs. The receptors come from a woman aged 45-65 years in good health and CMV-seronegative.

The CDR3 reads CASSVTGGRTDTQYF. CDR3 DNA: TGTGCCAGCAGCGTAACAGGGGGCAGAACAGATACGCAGTATTTT. J is TRBJ2-3 and V is TRBV7-9; TRBD1 matches 9 bases. The CDR3 has 15 residues. J gave up 3 bases and V 5 bases, and 6 bases lay outside the gene matches. Germline loops: CDR1 SEHNR, CDR2 FQNEAQ (reference sequence).

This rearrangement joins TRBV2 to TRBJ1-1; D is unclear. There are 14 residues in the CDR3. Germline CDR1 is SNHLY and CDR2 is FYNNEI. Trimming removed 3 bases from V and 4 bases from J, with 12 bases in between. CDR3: CASSESPTGTEAFF. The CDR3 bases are TGTGCCAGCAGTGAGTCGCCCACCGGCACTGAAGCTTTCTTT.

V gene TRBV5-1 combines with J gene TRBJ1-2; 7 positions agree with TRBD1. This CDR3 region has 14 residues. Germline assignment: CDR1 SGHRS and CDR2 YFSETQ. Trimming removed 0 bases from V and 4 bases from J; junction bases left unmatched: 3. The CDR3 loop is CASSLEGQSYGYTF. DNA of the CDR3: TGCGCCAGCAGCTTGGAGGGACAGAGCTATGGCTACACCTTC.

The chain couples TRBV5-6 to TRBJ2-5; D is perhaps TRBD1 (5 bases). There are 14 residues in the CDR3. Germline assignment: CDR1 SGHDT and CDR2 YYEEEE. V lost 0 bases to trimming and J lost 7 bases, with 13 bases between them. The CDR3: CASSLAVREGTQYF. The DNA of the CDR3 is TGTGCCAGCAGCTTGGCCGTCAGGGAAGGGACCCAGTACTTC.

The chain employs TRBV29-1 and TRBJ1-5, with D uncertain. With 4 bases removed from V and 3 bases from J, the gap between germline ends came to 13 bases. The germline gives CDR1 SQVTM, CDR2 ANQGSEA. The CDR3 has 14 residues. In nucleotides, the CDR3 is TGCAGCGTTGTTTGGGCAGACACCAATCAGCCCCAGCATTTT. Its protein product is CSVVWADTNQPQHF.

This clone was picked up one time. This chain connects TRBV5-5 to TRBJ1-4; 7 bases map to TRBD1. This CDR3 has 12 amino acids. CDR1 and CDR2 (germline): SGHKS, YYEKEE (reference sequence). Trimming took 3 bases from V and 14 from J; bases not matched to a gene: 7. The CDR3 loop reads CASSSTGEELFF. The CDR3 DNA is TGTGCCAGCAGCTCAACAGGGGAAGAGCTGTTTTTT. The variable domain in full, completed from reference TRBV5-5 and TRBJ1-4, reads DAGVTQSPTHLIKTRGQQVTLRCSPISGHKSVSWYQQVLGQGPQFIFQYYEKEERGRGNFPDRFSARQFPNYSSELNVNALLLGDSALYLCASSSTGEELFFGSGTQLSVL.

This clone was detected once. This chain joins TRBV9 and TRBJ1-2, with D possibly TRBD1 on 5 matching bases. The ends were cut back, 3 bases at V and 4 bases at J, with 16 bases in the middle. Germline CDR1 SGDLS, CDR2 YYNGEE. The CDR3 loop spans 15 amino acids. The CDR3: CASSAQGGEIYGYTF. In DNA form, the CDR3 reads TGTGCCAGCAGCGCTCAGGGAGGGGAAATCTATGGCTACACCTTC.

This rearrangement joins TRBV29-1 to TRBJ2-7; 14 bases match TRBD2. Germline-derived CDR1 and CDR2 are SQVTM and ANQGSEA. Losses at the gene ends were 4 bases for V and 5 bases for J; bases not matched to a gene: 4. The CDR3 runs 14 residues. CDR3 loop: CSVGGTSGRNEQYF. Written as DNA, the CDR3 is TGCAGCGTTGGGGGGACTAGCGGGAGAAACGAGCAGTACTTC.

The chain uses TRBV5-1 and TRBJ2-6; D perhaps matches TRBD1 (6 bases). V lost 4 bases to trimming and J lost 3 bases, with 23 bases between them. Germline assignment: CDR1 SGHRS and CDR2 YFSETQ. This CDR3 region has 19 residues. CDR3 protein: CASSIAPMTGTDGANVLTF. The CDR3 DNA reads TGCGCCAGCAGCATAGCTCCGATGACAGGAACGGATGGGGCCAACGTCCTGACTTTC.

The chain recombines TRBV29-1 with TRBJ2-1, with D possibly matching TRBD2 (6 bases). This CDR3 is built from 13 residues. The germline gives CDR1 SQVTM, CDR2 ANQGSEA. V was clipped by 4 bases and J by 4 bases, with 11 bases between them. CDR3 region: CSVGERAYNEQFF. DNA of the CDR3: TGCAGCGTTGGTGAGCGGGCTTACAATGAGCAGTTCTTC.

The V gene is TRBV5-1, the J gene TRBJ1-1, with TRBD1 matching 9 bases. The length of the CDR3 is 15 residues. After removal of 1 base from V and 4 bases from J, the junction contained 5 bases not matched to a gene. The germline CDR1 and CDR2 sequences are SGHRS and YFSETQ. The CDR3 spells CASSLTGGESTEAFF. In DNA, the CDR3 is TGCGCCAGCAGCTTGACAGGGGGCGAGAGCACTGAAGCTTTCTTT.

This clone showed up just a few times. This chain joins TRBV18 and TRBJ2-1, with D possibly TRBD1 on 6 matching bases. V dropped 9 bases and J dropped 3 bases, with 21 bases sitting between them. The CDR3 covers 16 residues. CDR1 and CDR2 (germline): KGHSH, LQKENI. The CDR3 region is CASLGASRSDYNEQFF. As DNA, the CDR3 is TGTGCCAGTCTGGGGGCATCTAGGTCGGACTACAATGAGCAGTTCTTC.

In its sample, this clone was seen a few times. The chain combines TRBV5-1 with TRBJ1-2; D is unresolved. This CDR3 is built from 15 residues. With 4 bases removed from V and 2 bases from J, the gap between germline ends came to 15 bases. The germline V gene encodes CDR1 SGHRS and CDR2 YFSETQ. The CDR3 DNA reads TGCGCCAGCAGCCCAAACGGTCCGGGGAACTATGGCTACACCTTC. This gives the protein CASSPNGPGNYGYTF.

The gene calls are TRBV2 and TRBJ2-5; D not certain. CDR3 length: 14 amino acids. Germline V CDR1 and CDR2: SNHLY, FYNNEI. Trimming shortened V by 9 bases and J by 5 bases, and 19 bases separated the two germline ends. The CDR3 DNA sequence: TGTGCCAGTTGGTCTGGCAGTTTTTATGAGACCCAGTACTTC. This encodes CASWSGSFYETQYF. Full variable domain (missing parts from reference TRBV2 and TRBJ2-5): EPEVTQTPSHQVTQMGQEVILRCVPISNHLYFYWYRQILGQKVEFLVSFYNNEISEKSEIFDDQFSVERPDGSNFTLKIRSTKLEDSAMYFCASWSGSFYETQYFGPGTRLLVL.

The CDR3 DNA is TGTGCCAGCAGTGACGGCGGGGGGCCCGTGAATGAGCAGTTCTTC. It yields the protein CASSDGGGPVNEQFF. The chain joins TRBV6-4 to TRBJ2-1; 8 bases are shared with TRBD2. V shed 2 bases and J 7 bases; nucleotides not matched to a gene: 7. Germline V gene data show CDR1 as MRHNA and CDR2 as SNTAGT. This CDR3 has 15 amino acids.

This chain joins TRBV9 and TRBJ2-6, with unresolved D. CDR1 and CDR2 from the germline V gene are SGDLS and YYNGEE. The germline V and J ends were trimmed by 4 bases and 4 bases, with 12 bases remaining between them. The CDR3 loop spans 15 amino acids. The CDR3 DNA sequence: TGTGCCAGCAGCCCCTCGTGGGCAGGGGCCAACGTCCTGACTTTC. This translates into CASSPSWAGANVLTF.

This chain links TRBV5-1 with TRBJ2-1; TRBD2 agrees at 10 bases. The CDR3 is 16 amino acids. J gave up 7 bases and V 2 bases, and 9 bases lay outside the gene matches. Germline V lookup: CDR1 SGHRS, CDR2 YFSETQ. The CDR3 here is CASSLLVAGGRNEQFF. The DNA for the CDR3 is TGCGCCAGCAGCTTACTCGTAGCGGGAGGACGGAATGAGCAGTTCTTC. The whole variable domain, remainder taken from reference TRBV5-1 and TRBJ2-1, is KAGVTQTPRYLIKTRGQQVTLSCSPISGHRSVSWYQQTPGQGLQFLFEYFSETQRNKGNFPGRFSGRQFSNSRSEMNVSTLELGDSALYLCASSLLVAGGRNEQFFGPGTRLTVL.

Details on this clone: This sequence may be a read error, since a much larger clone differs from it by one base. CDR3: CAWSVLGEKLFF. CDR3 DNA: TGTGCCTGGAGTGTACTAGGGGAAAAACTGTTTTTT. The gene calls are TRBV30 and TRBJ1-4; no clear D. This CDR3 spans 12 amino acids. Between the trimmed V and J ends, which lost 0 bases and 8 bases, there was a span of 7 bases. The germline V gene encodes CDR1 GTSNPN and CDR2 SVGIG (reference sequence).

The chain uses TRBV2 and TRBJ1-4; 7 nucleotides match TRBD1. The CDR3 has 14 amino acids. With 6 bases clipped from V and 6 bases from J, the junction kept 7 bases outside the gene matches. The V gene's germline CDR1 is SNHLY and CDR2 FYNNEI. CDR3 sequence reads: CASSLDRLDEKLFF. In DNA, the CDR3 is TGTGCCAGCAGCCTGGACAGGTTGGATGAAAAACTGTTTTTT.

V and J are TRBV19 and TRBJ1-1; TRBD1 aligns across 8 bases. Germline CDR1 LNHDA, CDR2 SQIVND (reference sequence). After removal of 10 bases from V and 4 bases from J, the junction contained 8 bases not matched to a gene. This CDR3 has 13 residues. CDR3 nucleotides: TGTGCCATCGACAGGGGTGGTGGCACTGAAGCTTTCTTT. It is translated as CAIDRGGGTEAFF.

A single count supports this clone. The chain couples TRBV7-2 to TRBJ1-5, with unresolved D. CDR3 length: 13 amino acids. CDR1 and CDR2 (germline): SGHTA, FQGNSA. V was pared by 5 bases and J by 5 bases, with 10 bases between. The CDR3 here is CASSPEPHQPQHF. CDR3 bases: TGTGCCAGCAGCCCGGAGCCTCATCAGCCCCAGCATTTT. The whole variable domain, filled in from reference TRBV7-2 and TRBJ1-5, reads GAGVSQSPSNKVTEKGKDVELRCDPISGHTALYWYRQSLGQGLEFLIYFQGNSAPDKSGLPSDRFSAERTGGSVSTLTIQRTQQEDSAVYLCASSPEPHQPQHFGDGTRLSIL.

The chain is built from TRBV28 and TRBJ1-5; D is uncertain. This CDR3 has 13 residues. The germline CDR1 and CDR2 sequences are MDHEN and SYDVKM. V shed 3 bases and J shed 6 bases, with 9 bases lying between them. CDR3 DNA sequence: TGTGCCAGCAGTTTTGAGGGTATTCAGCCCCAGCATTTT. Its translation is CASSFEGIQPQHF.

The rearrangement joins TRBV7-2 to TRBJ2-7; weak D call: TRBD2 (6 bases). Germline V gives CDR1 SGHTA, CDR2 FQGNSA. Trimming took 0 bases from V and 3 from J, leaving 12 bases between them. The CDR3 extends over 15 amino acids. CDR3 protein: CASSLAGAGFYEQYF. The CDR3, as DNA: TGTGCCAGCAGCTTAGCAGGGGCGGGATTCTACGAGCAGTACTTC. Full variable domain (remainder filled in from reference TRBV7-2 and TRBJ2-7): GAGVSQSPSNKVTEKGKDVELRCDPISGHTALYWYRQSLGQGLEFLIYFQGNSAPDKSGLPSDRFSAERTGGSVSTLTIQRTQQEDSAVYLCASSLAGAGFYEQYFGPGTRLTVT.

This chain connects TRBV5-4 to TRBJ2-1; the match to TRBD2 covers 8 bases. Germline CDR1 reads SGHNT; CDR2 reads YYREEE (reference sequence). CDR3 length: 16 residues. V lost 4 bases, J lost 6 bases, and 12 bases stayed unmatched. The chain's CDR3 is CASSRGGGQGINEQFF. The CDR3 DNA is TGTGCCAGCAGCCGGGGGGGAGGACAAGGGATCAATGAGCAGTTCTTC.

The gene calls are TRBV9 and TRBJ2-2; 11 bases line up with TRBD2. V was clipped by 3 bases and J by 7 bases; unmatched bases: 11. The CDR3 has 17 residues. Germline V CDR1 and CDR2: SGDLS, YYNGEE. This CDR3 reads CASSATSGMGTYGELFF. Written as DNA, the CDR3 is TGTGCCAGCAGCGCGACTAGCGGGATGGGGACATACGGGGAGCTGTTTTTT.

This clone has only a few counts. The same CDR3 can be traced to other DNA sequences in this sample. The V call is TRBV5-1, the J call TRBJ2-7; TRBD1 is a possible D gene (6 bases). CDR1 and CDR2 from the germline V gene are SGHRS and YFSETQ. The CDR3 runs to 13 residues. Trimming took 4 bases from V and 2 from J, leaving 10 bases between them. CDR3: CASSLRTAYEQYF. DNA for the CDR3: TGCGCCAGCAGCCTTCGGACAGCCTACGAGCAGTACTTC.